The T cell receptor (beta chain) described here comes from a study of blood T cells in healthy people across ages (dated by TCRdb to the mid-2010s). Describing the broader study: In model experiments, template switching captured about one uniquely barcoded TCR beta cDNA molecule for every two T cells. The study measured age-related changes in TCR beta repertoire diversity using deep sequencing normalized with unique cDNA molecular identifiers. The donors were divided into four age groups: young (average around 15 years), middle-aged (about 40), aged (around 59) and long-lived (roughly 86). To avoid experimental bias, donors of different ages were distributed randomly across sequencing lanes. For two donors (one aged 18 to 30 and one aged 80 or older), the study analyzed two additional independent replicas of 1 million unique cDNA reads from the same blood draw. Overall results and qualifications from the work: Observed TCR beta diversity correlated strongly with the percentage of naive T cells measured by flow cytometry. Observed TCR beta diversity per million T cells fell roughly linearly with age, and a significant reduction was already apparent by age around 40. Donor CMV infection status was unknown, potentially confounding age-related changes in expanded clonotypes. The long-lived group showed more naive CD4+ T cells, fewer expanded clones and increased TCR diversity than the aged group, suggesting age selection. Total diversity estimates from one million sequenced T cells were considered lower bounds and underestimates. Because profiling used bulk unsorted PBMCs, naive and antigen-experienced compartments could not be compared conclusively.

The CDR3 starts with the cysteine, ends with the phenylalanine, and has 14 residues. The kept DNA is CDR3 alone, 42 bases in frame from the first base. Based on the germline V gene, the CDR1 and CDR2 sequences are SNHLY and FYNNEI. The V and J ends are trimmed by 6 bases and 4 bases, leaving 15 bases between them. The roughly 38 donors, aged about 6 to 95 years, were systemically healthy Caucasian individuals from Russia. Each donor gave approximately 9.3 milliliters of peripheral blood, collected into EDTA-treated Vacutainer tubes. Ficoll-Paque density-gradient centrifugation was used to isolate PBMCs, with at least 6 million obtained per sample. Trizol reagent was used to extract total RNA from PBMCs, with at least 5.5 micrograms per sample. For every donor, flow cytometry on a PBMC aliquot measured the percentage of naive CD45RAhigh/CD27high T cells. Remarks on this clonotype: Its antigen target is currently unknown. Base quality data are lacking; no much larger clone is found one base away.

Libraries were prepared through 5' RACE. Sequencing was carried out with an Illumina HiSeq 2500. A second 7 to 11 cycle PCR used a sample-barcoded 5' primer and a J-beta primer mix. A unique molecular identifier was introduced onto each TCR beta cDNA molecule by a template-switch 5' adaptor carrying 12 random nucleotides. At least 2.5 million CDR3-containing paired-end reads were obtained from each sample. First-strand cDNA synthesis was performed from all RNA using the Mint cDNA synthesis kit, with priming by a TRBC-specific oligonucleotide. Following uracil-DNA glycosylase treatment, all cDNA underwent a first 18-cycle PCR with the universal primers M1SS and BC2_uni_R. As for the original processing: For normalization, 1 million high-quality reads, each with a distinct molecular identifier, were randomly selected from each sample. Reads sharing molecular identifiers were discarded rather than binned into consensus sequences. MiTCR, set to a Q25 quality threshold and the strictest error-elimination algorithm, was used for CDR3 identification, clonotype clustering and error correction. A nonparametric unseen species model with Euler transformation was used to estimate lower-bound total TCR beta diversity. Clones were called with MiXCR by TCRdb after fastp trimmed the public reads at Q25, and only in-frame beta chains were retained. A single entry per CDR3 protein holds the most common genes and DNA from its merged rows. The V and J calls here are based on TCRdb, not the publication. The sample table shows 600,000 or so distinct CDR3 sequences, and approximately 30% are seen once. The top ten hold 15% to 18% of the sample.

The sample taken for sequencing was blood. This chain joins TRBV2 to TRBJ1-2; D gene: possibly TRBD1, on 5 matching bases. The sequence was collected from an elderly woman in good health. The bases are TGTGCCAGCAGCGAATACAGGCCCAGCTATGGCTACACCTTC. It encodes CASSEYRPSYGYTF.